The 23 T cell receptor beta chains listed next were all sequenced from one sample in a study of regulatory T cells in long-lasting Graves disease. According to the study, TCR beta libraries were built with iRepertoire HTBI primers and CDR3-region Arm-PCR. Using its own MiXCR run on the multiplex PCR reads, TCRdb lists one record per CDR3 protein. The profile shows a few hundred thousand distinct CDR3 sequences, roughly a quarter of them singletons. Sample time point: persistent/refractory GD, antithyroid drugs over 5 years with positive TRAb. Isolated PBMC RNA provided the starting material for the TCR library. The specimen was peripheral blood mononuclear cells (PBMCs), collected when the disease was refractory, from a patient treated with antithyroid drugs. The origin of the receptors is a female donor with Graves disease.

CDR3 bases: TGCAGTGCTAGAGATCTCGGGGGTTCTAACTATGGCTACACCTTC. Amino acid sequence: CSARDLGGSNYGYTF. The chain recombines TRBV20-1 with TRBJ1-2, with D possibly being TRBD1 (5 bases). The length of the CDR3 is 15 residues. V was shortened by 0 bases and J by 0 bases, with 11 bases between the two germline ends. CDR1 and CDR2 from the germline V gene are DFQATT and SNEGSKA (reference sequence).

In its sample, this clonotype was seen once. Since the CDR3 does not end with the conserved phenylalanine or tryptophan, this likely comes from a read error. This chain joins TRBV5-8 and TRBJ1-5; possibly TRBD1 for D (5 bases). CDR3 length: 16 amino acids. Germline assignment: CDR1 SGHTS and CDR2 YDEGEE. The V gene lost 5 bases and the J gene lost 0 bases, with 15 bases spanning the gap. The CDR3 sequence is CASSRTGLYSNQPQHS. CDR3 DNA: TGTGCCAGCAGTCGTACAGGATTATATAGCAATCAGCCCCAGCATTCT.

This clonotype was found a few times. The CDR3 DNA sequence: TGCAGCGTTGGACAGGGATTGTGGGACACTGAAGCTTTCTTT. Protein sequence: CSVGQGLWDTEAFF. The chain links TRBV29-1 to TRBJ1-1; 7 bases line up with TRBD1. This CDR3 spans 14 amino acids. With 4 bases clipped from V and 3 bases from J, the junction kept 8 bases outside the gene matches. Per the germline V gene, CDR1 is SQVTM and CDR2 is ANQGSEA.

This clonotype was seen many times. The gene calls are TRBV7-6 and TRBJ2-5; D is possibly TRBD2 (6 bases). V dropped 2 bases and J dropped 5 bases, with 12 bases sitting between them. Germline V gene sequence: CDR1 SGHVS, CDR2 FNYEAQ. This CDR3 spans 14 amino acids. This CDR3 reads CASSLTGDRETQYF. The CDR3 nucleotides are TGTGCCAGCAGCTTAACGGGAGACCGGGAGACCCAGTACTTC.

This clonotype has at least ten counts. The chain is built from TRBV28 and TRBJ1-4, with TRBD1 identical over 8 bases. V shed 8 bases and J 0 bases; nucleotides not matched to a gene: 11. Germline CDR1 reads MDHEN; CDR2 reads SYDVKM. This CDR3 contains 17 residues. The DNA of the CDR3 is TGTGCCAGCGCTGGACAGGGCCCTTCAGCAACTAATGAAAAACTGTTTTTT. Its translation is CASAGQGPSATNEKLFF. Full variable domain (rest looked up from reference TRBV28 and TRBJ1-4): DVKVTQSSRYLVKRTGEKVFLECVQDMDHENMFWYRQDPGLGLRLIYFSYDVKMKEKGDIPEGYSVSREKKERFSLILESASTNQTSMYLCASAGQGPSATNEKLFFGSGTQLSVL.

In its sample, this clonotype was seen many times. The chain is built from TRBV20-1 and TRBJ2-6, with a tentative D call TRBD2 (5 bases). From germline, CDR1 is DFQATT and CDR2 SNEGSKA (reference sequence). Trimming took 5 bases from V and 0 from J, leaving 14 bases between them. This CDR3 comprises 16 residues. In nucleotides, the CDR3 is TGCAGTGCTTTACCCGGCGAGGGCTCTGGGGCCAACGTCCTGACTTTC. Its translation is CSALPGEGSGANVLTF.

The CDR3 loop is CASSLRWTGVGDEKLFF. For the CDR3, the DNA is TGTGCCAGCAGCTTACGGTGGACAGGGGTAGGGGACGAAAAACTGTTTTTT. The chain recombines TRBV7-2 with TRBJ1-4, with 9 positions matching TRBD1. The CDR3 has 17 amino acids. Germline V gene lookup returns CDR1 SGHTA and CDR2 FQGNSA. V was pared by 2 bases and J by 8 bases, with 12 bases of the junction left unmatched.

A few counts support this clonotype. J is TRBJ1-2 and V is TRBV29-1, with TRBD1 as a possible D gene (5 bases). Trimming stripped 4 bases from V and 7 bases from J, with 19 bases between. Germline V gives CDR1 SQVTM, CDR2 ANQGSEA. This CDR3 spans 14 amino acids. The CDR3 spells CSVGLRGTFSGYTF. The DNA for the CDR3 is TGCAGCGTTGGGCTGAGGGGAACCTTCTCTGGCTACACCTTC.

The genes are TRBV5-5 and TRBJ2-7; D is ambiguous. CDR3 size: 12 residues. V gave up 2 bases and J gave up 3 bases, with 6 bases separating them. Germline V lookup: CDR1 SGHKS, CDR2 YYEKEE (reference sequence). The CDR3 is CASSLYGYEQYF. CDR3 coding DNA: TGTGCCAGCAGCTTATACGGCTACGAGCAGTACTTC.

CDR3 sequence: CASSVTGTNYGYTF. For the CDR3, the DNA is TGTGCCAGTAGTGTGACAGGAACTAACTATGGCTACACCTTC. The J gene is TRBJ1-2, the V gene TRBV19, with D tentatively TRBD1 (6 bases). Per germline, CDR1 LNHDA and CDR2 SQIVND (reference sequence). The length of the CDR3 is 14 residues. V was trimmed by 5 bases and J by 0 bases, leaving 10 bases between them.

This clonotype showed up many times. V and J are TRBV5-1 and TRBJ1-4, with 7 bases lining up with TRBD1. This CDR3 has 15 amino acids. Per the germline V gene, CDR1 is SGHRS and CDR2 is YFSETQ. The V segment lost 0 bases and the J segment 7 bases; nucleotides outside the gene matches: 6. The CDR3 nucleotides read TGCGCCAGCAGCTTGGGATCTTCAGGGGGTGAAAAACTGTTTTTT. Residues: CASSLGSSGGEKLFF.

This clonotype was seen ten or more times. The gene calls are TRBV29-1 and TRBJ1-2; D is uncertain. Germline V gives CDR1 SQVTM, CDR2 ANQGSEA. The V end lost 1 base, the J end lost 8 bases, and 14 bases lay between the germline ends. There are 13 residues in the CDR3. Here the CDR3 DNA reads TGCAGCGTTGAAGCCGACACCGCTAAGGGCTACACCTTC. Its protein product is CSVEADTAKGYTF. The full variable domain, in which reference TRBV29-1 and TRBJ1-2 provide the parts outside the CDR3, is SAVISQKPSRDICQRGTSLTIQCQVDSQVTMMFWYRQQPGQSLTLIATANQGSEATYESGFVIDKFPISRPNLTFSTLTVSNMSPEDSSIYLCSVEADTAKGYTFGSGTRLTVV.

This clonotype was seen at least ten times. The V call is TRBV28, the J call TRBJ1-1, with D unclear. The CDR3 is 13 amino acids. Deletions cut 4 bases from V and 4 bases from J, with 10 bases between. Looked up from germline, CDR1 is MDHEN and CDR2 is SYDVKM. The CDR3 spells CASSSHLGTEAFF. CDR3 in DNA: TGTGCCAGCAGTTCCCACTTGGGCACTGAAGCTTTCTTT.

The chain is built from TRBV29-1 and TRBJ2-7; 10 bases are a match to TRBD1. The V segment lost 5 bases and the J segment 3 bases; nucleotides outside the gene matches: 7. Germline V gene lookup returns CDR1 SQVTM and CDR2 ANQGSEA. This CDR3 is 14 amino acids long. The CDR3 DNA reads as TGCAGCGTTCTCCGGGACAGGGGAGGCTACGAGCAGTACTTC. Its translation is CSVLRDRGGYEQYF.

The chain carries TRBV4-2 and TRBJ1-1; D might be TRBD1 (5 bases). CDR1 and CDR2 from the germline V gene are LGHNA and YNFKEQ. The CDR3 sequence is 14 residues long. Trimming took 3 bases from V and 1 from J, leaving 9 bases between them. The CDR3 is CASSHGTANTEAFF. The CDR3 DNA reads as TGTGCCAGCAGCCACGGGACGGCGAACACTGAAGCTTTCTTT.

This rearrangement joins TRBV20-1 to TRBJ1-2; TRBD1 agrees at 8 bases. Germline V gene data show CDR1 as DFQATT and CDR2 as SNEGSKA (reference sequence). The ends lost 3 bases at V and 7 bases at J; junction bases unmatched: 4. The CDR3 is 12 amino acids. CDR3 region: CSASLDRGGYTF. CDR3 sequence (DNA): TGCAGTGCTAGCCTCGACAGGGGTGGCTACACCTTC.

This clonotype was seen a handful of times. This chain links TRBV14 with TRBJ1-2, with D perhaps matching TRBD1 (5 bases). V lost 1 base to trimming and J lost 7 bases, with 13 bases between them. CDR1 is SGHDN, CDR2 FVKESK, per germline. The length of the CDR3 is 14 residues. CDR3 in amino acids: CASSQVQGLSGYTF. In DNA, the CDR3 is TGTGCCAGCAGCCAAGTTCAGGGCCTTTCTGGCTACACCTTC.

The table lists this clonotype with a count of one. A much larger clone lies a single base off, so this may be a read error. The chain recombines TRBV6-1 with TRBJ1-2; D gene unclear. The CDR3 runs to 14 residues. Germline lookup yields CDR1 MNHNS and CDR2 SASEGT. The V and J ends lost 1 base and 4 bases respectively, with 10 bases between them. CDR3 sequence (DNA): TGTGCCAGCAGTGAAGAGGCTGGACCCTATGGCTACACCTTC. It specifies CASSEEAGPYGYTF.

The V call is TRBV28, the J call TRBJ2-6; 7 bases match TRBD1. The germline gives CDR1 MDHEN, CDR2 SYDVKM. The CDR3 is 17 amino acids. Germline trimming cut 6 bases from V and 2 bases from J; bases unmatched to any gene: 10. For the CDR3, the DNA is TGTGCCAGCAGAAACTGGGACAGTAGCACTGGGGCCAACGTCCTGACTTTC. The encoded protein is CASRNWDSSTGANVLTF.

V is TRBV6-1 and J is TRBJ2-7, with 10 bases lining up with TRBD2. With V trimmed by 6 bases and J by 4 bases, 9 bases remained unmatched. The CDR3 sequence is 15 residues long. CDR1 and CDR2 from the germline V gene are MNHNS and SASEGT. Here the CDR3 DNA reads TGTGCCAGCAGATATCTAGCGGGAGACTTTTACGAGCAGTACTTC. Amino acids: CASRYLAGDFYEQYF.

This clonotype came up once. The genes are TRBV7-9 and TRBJ2-2; the match to TRBD2 covers 7 bases. The V and J ends lost 4 bases and 9 bases, in that order; junction bases with no gene match: 17. This CDR3 contains 17 residues. Germline assignment: CDR1 SEHNR and CDR2 FQNEAQ (reference sequence). CDR3: CASSSVAGTMDQRELFF. As DNA, the CDR3 is TGTGCCAGCAGCTCAGTTGCGGGGACTATGGACCAGAGGGAGCTGTTTTTT.

This clonotype was counted many times. This chain links TRBV11-2 with TRBJ1-5, with a weak D call TRBD1 (5 bases). The CDR3 totals 16 residues. Germline V lookup: CDR1 SGHAT, CDR2 FQNNGV. The V and J ends lost 1 base and 2 bases respectively, with 12 bases between them. The CDR3 region has the DNA TGTGCCAGCAGCTTAGGGGGGGGTTTCGGCAATCAGCCCCAGCATTTT. Translated, it gives CASSLGGGFGNQPQHF.

The chain has TRBV20-1 and TRBJ1-1, with a possible D match to TRBD1 (5 bases). The CDR3 is 12 amino acids. V lost 6 bases to trimming and J lost 3 bases, with 11 bases between them. The germline V gene encodes CDR1 DFQATT and CDR2 SNEGSKA (reference sequence). DNA for the CDR3: TGCAGTGCGGGCGACAGATACACTGAAGCTTTCTTT. Encoded protein: CSAGDRYTEAFF.